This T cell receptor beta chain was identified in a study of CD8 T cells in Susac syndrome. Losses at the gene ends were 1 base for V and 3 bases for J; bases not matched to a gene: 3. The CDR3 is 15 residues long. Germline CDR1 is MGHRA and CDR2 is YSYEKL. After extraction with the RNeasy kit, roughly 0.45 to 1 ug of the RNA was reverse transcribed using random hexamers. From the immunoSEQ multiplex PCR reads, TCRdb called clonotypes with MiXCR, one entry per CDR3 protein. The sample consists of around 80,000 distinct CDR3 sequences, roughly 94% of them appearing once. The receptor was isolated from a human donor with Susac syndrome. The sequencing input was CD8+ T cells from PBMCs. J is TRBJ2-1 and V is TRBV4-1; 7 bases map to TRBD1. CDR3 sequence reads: CASSQVAGGYNEQFF. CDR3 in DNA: TGCGCCAGCAGCCAAGTGGCAGGGGGCTACAATGAGCAGTTCTTC.